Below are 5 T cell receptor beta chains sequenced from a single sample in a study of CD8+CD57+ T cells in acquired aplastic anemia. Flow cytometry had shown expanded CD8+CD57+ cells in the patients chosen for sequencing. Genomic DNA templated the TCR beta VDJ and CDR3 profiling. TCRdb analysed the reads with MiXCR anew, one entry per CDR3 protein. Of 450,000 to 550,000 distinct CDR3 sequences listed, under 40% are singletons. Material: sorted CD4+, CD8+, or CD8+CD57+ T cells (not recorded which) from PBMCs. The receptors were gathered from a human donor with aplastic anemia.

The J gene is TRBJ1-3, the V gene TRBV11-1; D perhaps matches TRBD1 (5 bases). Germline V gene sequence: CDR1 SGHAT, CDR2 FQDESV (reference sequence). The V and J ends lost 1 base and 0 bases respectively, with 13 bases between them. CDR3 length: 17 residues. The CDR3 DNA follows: TGTGCCAGCAGCTTAGGGGGCGCCGGTATCTCTGGAAACACCATATATTTT. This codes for CASSLGGAGISGNTIYF.

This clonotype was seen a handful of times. The DNA of the CDR3 is TGTGCCAGCAGCAAGTGGACAACAATCTATGGCTACACCTTC. Translating it yields CASSKWTTIYGYTF. V and J are TRBV5-5 and TRBJ1-2, with D perhaps matching TRBD1 (5 bases). From germline, CDR1 is SGHKS and CDR2 YYEKEE (reference sequence). This CDR3 contains 14 residues. V was shortened by 4 bases and J by 4 bases, with 14 bases between the two germline ends.

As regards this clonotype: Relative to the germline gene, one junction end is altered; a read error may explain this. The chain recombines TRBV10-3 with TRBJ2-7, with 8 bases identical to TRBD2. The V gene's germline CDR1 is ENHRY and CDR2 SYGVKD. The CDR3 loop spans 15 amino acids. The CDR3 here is CASSFRAGESYEQYF. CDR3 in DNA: TGTGCCAGCAGTTTCAGAGCGGGAGAGTCCTACGAGCAGTACTTC.

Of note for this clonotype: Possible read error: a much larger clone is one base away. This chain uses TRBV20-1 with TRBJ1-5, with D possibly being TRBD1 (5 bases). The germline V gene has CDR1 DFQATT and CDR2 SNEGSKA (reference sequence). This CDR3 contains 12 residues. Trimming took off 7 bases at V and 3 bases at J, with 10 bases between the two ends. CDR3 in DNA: TGCAGTGGCGGGGGTACCAATCAGCCCCAGCATTTT. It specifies CSGGGTNQPQHF.

The CDR3 spells CASSYPDWNEQFF. DNA of the CDR3: TGTGCCAGCAGTTACCCCGACTGGAATGAGCAGTTCTTC. The chain has TRBV6-5 and TRBJ2-1; D gene uncertain. The CDR3 runs to 13 residues. Trimming cost V 2 bases and J 7 bases, with 9 bases left between them. CDR1 and CDR2 (germline): MNHEY, SVGAGI.